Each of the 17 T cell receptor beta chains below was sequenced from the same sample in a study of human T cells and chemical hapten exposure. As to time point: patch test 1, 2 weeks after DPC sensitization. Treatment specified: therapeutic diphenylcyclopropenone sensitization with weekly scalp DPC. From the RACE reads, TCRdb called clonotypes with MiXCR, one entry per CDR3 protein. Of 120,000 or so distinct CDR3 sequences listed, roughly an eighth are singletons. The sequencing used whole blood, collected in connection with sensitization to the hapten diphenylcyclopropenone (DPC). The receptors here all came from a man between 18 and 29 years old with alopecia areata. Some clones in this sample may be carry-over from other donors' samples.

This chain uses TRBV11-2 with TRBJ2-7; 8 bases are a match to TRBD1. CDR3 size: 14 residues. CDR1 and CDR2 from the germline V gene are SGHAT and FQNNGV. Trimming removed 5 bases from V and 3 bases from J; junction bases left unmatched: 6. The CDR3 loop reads CASSPRDRRYEQYV. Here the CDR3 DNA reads TGTGCCAGCAGCCCCCGGGACAGGCGCTACGAGCAGTACGTC.

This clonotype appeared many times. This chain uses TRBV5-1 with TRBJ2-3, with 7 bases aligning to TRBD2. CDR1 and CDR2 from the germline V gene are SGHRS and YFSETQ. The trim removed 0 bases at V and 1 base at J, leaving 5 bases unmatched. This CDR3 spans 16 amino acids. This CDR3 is CASSLAGAGGTDTQYF. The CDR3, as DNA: TGCGCCAGCAGCTTGGCCGGGGCGGGGGGCACAGATACGCAGTATTTT.

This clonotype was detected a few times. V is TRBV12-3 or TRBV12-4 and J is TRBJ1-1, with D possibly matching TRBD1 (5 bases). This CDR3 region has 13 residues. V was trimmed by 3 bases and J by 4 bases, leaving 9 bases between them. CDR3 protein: CASSFSGGTEAFF. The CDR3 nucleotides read TGTGCCAGCAGTTTTTCGGGGGGCACTGAAGCTTTCTTT.

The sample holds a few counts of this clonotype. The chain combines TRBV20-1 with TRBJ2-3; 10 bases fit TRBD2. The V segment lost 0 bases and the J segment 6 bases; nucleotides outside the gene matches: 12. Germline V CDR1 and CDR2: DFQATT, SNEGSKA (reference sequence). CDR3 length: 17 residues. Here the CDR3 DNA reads TGCAGTGCTAGAGACCCCTCTAGCGGGGGCCGGGGTGATACGCAGTATTTT. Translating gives CSARDPSSGGRGDTQYF.

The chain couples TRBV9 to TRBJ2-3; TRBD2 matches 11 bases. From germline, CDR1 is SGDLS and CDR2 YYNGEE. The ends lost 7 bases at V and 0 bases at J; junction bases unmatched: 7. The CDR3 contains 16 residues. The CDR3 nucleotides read TGTGCCAGCCGGGCACTAGCGGGGGCTAGCACAGATACGCAGTATTTT. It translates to CASRALAGASTDTQYF.

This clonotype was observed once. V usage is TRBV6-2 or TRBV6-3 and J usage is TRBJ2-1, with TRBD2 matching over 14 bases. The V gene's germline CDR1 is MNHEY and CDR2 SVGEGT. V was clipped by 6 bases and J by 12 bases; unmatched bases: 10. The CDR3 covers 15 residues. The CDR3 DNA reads TGTGCCAGCAGAACGACTAGCGGGGGGGCCTTTCGGCAGTTCTTC. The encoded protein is CASRTTSGGAFRQFF.

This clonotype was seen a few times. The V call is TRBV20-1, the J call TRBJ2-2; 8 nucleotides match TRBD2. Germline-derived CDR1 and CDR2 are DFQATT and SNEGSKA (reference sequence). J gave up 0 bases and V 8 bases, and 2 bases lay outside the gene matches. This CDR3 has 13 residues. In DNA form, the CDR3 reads TGCAGTCCGGGACTAGCGAACACCGGGGAGCTGTTTTTT. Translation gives CSPGLANTGELFF.

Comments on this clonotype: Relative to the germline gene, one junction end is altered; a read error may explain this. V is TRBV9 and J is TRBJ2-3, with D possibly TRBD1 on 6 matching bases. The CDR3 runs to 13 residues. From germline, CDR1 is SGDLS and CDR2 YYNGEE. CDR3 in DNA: TGTGCCAGCCGAGGGGGTAGCAAAGATACGCAGTATTTT. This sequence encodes CASRGGSKDTQYF. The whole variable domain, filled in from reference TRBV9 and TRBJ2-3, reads DSGVTQTPKHLITATGQRVTLRCSPRSGDLSVYWYQQSLDQGLQFLIQYYNGEERAKGNILERFSAQQFPDLHSELNLSSLELGDSALYFCASRGGSKDTQYFGPGTRLTVL.

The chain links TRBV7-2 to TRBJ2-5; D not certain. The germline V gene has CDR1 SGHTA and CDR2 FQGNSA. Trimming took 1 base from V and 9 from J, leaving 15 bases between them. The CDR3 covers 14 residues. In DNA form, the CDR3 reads TGTGCCAGCAGCTTAGTTCATTCTGCTGAATCCCAGTACTTC. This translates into CASSLVHSAESQYF.

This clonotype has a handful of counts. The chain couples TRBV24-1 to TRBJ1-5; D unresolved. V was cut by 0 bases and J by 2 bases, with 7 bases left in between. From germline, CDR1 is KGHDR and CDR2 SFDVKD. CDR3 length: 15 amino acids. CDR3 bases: TGTGCCACCAGTGATTTGTGGGAGGGCAATCAGCCCCAGCATTTT. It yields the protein CATSDLWEGNQPQHF.

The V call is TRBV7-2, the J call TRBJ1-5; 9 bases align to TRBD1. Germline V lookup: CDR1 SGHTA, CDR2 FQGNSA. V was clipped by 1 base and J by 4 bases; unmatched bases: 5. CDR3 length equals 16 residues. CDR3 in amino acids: CASSLEMTGGNQPQHF. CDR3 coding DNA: TGTGCCAGCAGCTTAGAAATGACAGGGGGTAATCAGCCCCAGCATTTT.

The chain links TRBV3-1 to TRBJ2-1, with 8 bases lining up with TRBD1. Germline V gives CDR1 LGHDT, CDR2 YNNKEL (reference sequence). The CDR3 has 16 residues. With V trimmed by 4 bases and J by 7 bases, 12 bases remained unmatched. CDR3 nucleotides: TGTGCCAGCAGCCGAATTTCGGACAGGGTGGGTAATGAGCAGTTCTTC. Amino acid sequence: CASSRISDRVGNEQFF.

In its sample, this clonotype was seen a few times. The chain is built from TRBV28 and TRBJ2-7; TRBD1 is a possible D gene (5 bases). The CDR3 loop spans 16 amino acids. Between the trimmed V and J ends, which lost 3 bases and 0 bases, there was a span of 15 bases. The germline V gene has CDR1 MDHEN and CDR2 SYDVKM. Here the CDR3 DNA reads TGTGCCAGCAGTTTTTCCCAAACAGGAATCTCCTACGAGCAGTACTTC. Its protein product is CASSFSQTGISYEQYF.

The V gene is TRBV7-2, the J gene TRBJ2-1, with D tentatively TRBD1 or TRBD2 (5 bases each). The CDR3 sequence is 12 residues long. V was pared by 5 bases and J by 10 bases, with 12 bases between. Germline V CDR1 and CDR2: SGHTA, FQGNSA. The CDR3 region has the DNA TGTGCCAGCAGCGGGGGAAATGGAGAGCAGTTCTTC. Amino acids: CASSGGNGEQFF.

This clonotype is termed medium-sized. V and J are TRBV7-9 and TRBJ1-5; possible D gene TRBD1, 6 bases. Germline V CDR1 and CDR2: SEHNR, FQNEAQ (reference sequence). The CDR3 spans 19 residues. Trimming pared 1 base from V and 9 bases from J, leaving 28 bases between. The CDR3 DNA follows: TGTGCCAGCAGCTTAGAGGGGGATACAGGGTATGGCTGGCTTGGGCCCCAGCATTTT. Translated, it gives CASSLEGDTGYGWLGPQHF.

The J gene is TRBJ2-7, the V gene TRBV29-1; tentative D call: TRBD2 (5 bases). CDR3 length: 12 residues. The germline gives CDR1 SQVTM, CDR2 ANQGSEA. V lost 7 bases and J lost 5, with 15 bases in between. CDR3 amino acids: CSAASSFDEQYF. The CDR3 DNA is TGCAGCGCTGCTTCTAGCTTCGACGAGCAGTACTTC.

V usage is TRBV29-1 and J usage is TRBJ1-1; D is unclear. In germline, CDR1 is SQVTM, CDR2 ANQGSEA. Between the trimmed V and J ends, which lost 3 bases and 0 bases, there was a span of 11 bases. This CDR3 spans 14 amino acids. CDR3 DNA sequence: TGCAGCGTTGAGTTCGGCAGGCTGAACACTGAAGCTTTCTTT. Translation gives CSVEFGRLNTEAFF.